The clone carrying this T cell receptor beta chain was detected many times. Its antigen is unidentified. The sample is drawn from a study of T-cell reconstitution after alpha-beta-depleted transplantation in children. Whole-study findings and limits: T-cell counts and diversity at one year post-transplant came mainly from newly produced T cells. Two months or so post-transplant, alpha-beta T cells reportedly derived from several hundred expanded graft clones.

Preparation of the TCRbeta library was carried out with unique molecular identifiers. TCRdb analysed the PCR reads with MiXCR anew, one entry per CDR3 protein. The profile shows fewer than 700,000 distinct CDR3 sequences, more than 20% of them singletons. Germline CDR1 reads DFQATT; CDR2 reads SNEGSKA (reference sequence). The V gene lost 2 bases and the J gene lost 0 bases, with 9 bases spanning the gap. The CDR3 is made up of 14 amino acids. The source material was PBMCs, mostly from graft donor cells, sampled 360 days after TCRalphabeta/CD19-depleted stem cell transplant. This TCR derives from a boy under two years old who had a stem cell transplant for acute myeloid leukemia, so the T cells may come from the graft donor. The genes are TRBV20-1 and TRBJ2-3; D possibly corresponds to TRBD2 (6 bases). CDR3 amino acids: CSARPGTSTDTQYF. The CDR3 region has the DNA TGCAGTGCTAGACCCGGGACTAGCACAGATACGCAGTATTTT.